The TCR beta chain under discussion was sequenced for a study of breast tumors, draining lymph nodes, adjacent tissues. Study-level findings and limits: Tumor and nontumor repertoires were significantly more similar in luminal-like than in basal-like breast cancer. Tumors had less TCR diversity than lymph nodes, more than nontumor tissue. Data only fit, rather than demonstrated, lymph node origin of most tumor T cells.

The V and J ends lost 1 base and 11 bases respectively, with 9 bases between them. Germline V CDR1 and CDR2: DFQATT, SNEGSKA (reference sequence). The CDR3 consists of 11 residues. Ten or more counts support this clonotype. Antigen specificity is unknown. TCRdb used MiXCR to reprocess the multiplex PCR reads, holding one entry per CDR3 protein. The sample lists approximately 150,000 distinct CDR3 sequences; around a third were seen once. Axillary draining lymph nodes of breast cancer patients supplied the node samples. The V call is TRBV20-1, the J call TRBJ2-1; D gene ambiguous. Sequencing was done on a sample of axillary lymph node tissue. The clonotype comes from a female donor with breast cancer. Some clones in this sample may be carry-over from other donors' samples. The CDR3 loop is CSARATVKQFF. CDR3 sequence (DNA): TGCAGTGCTAGAGCCACGGTCAAGCAGTTCTTC.